The present TCR beta chain was sequenced within a study of T cell responses to AZD1222 COVID-19 vaccine. The protocol was immunoSEQ multiplex PCR, while the TCRdb copy is restricted to in-frame clones and leaves out a portion. The table has 120,000 or so clones, around 83% seen once. Germline CDR1 and CDR2: SGHTA and FQGNSA. Between the trimmed V and J ends, which lost 5 bases and 2 bases, there was a span of 7 bases. CDR3 length equals 13 residues. The receptor's source is an adult who received the AZD1222 COVID-19 vaccine. The chain has TRBV7-2 and TRBJ1-3, with D possibly TRBD1 on 5 matching bases. Sequencing was performed on peripheral blood, taken 28 days after the second AZD1222 dose. The CDR3 sequence is CASSPGPGNTIYF. For the CDR3, the DNA is TGTGCCAGCAGCCCGGGACCTGGAAACACCATATATTTT.